A selection of T cell receptor beta chains follows, all from one sample in a study of blood T cells in healthy people across ages. From the 5' RACE reads, TCRdb called clonotypes with MiXCR, one entry per CDR3 protein. The repertoire holds 850,000 to 950,000 distinct CDR3 sequences, with around 26% as singletons. Sequencing used blood. The receptors derive from a woman older than 75 in good health. Each CDR3 is given with its conserved first and last residue. A D gene is named only where the DNA matches it firmly. Expanded clones are given a class, and other clones once, few, many or no size at all.

clone_size	v_call	j_call	d_call	cdr3_nt	cdr3_aa
-	TRBV7-8	TRBJ2-2	-	TGTGCCAGCAGCCGTTCGGGACTTCGGAACACCGGGGAGCTGTTTTTT	CASSRSGLRNTGELFF
-	TRBV3-1	TRBJ2-7	TRBD1	TGTGCCAGCAGTCGGACAGGGATGCGATTGACCTCCTACGAGCAGTACTTC	CASSRTGMRLTSYEQYF
few	TRBV20-1	TRBJ2-1	-	TGCAGTGCTACCCCGACTGGCGGGGTTTACAATGAGCAGTTCTTC	CSATPTGGVYNEQFF
many	TRBV12-3/TRBV12-4	TRBJ1-5	-	TGTGCCAGCAGTTTACGGCAGGGTAATCAGCCCCAGCATTTT	CASSLRQGNQPQHF
many	TRBV20-1	TRBJ1-4	TRBD1	TGCAGTGCCACCGGGACAGGTGGGGAAAAACTGTTTTTT	CSATGTGGEKLFF
many	TRBV12-3/TRBV12-4	TRBJ1-2	-	TGTGCCAGCAGTACAGGGAGGGGCTACTATGGCTACACCTTC	CASSTGRGYYGYTF
-	TRBV28	TRBJ2-2	-	TGTGCCAGCAATCAAAGAGGTATCGATCGGGGCACCGGGGAGCTGTTTTTT	CASNQRGIDRGTGELFF
many	TRBV4-3	TRBJ2-5	-	TGCGCCAGCAGCCAAGATTCCCGGGTCCAAGAGACCCAGTACTTC	CASSQDSRVQETQYF
few	TRBV6-5	TRBJ2-7	-	TGTGCCAGCAGTTACCGGGCCGGCCCCTACGAGCAGTACTTC	CASSYRAGPYEQYF
-	TRBV5-1	TRBJ2-1	TRBD1	TGCGCCAGCAGCTTGGAGGGACAGGGGGTCTACAATGAGCAGTTCTTC	CASSLEGQGVYNEQFF
many	TRBV5-1	TRBJ1-1	TRBD1	TGCGCCAGCAGGGAACAGGGGGCGTATACTGAAGCTTTCTTT	CASREQGAYTEAFF
-	TRBV6-5	TRBJ2-3	-	TGTGCCAGCAGACCGGGACATGCTCGGTTCGCGGATACGCAGTATTTT	CASRPGHARFADTQYF
-	TRBV5-1	TRBJ2-1	-	TGCGCCAGCAGCTTGGCCGTGGACAATGAGCAGTTCTTC	CASSLAVDNEQFF
few	TRBV15	TRBJ1-2	TRBD1	TGTGCCACCAGCTCCGGGACAGACCCTACCTATGGCTACACCTTC	CATSSGTDPTYGYTF
many	TRBV7-2	TRBJ2-1	TRBD2	TGTGCCAGCAGCTCGACTAGCGGGTCCTACAATGAGCAGTTCTTC	CASSSTSGSYNEQFF
many	TRBV4-1	TRBJ2-5	TRBD2	TGCGCCAGCAGCCACCCCTCCGGGGGCGGGGGGTACCAAGAGACCCAGTACTTC	CASSHPSGGGGYQETQYF
many	TRBV10-3	TRBJ2-6	-	TGTGCCACCTCAGGGGTCGGCGGAGGCTCTGGGGCCAACGTCCTGACTTTC	CATSGVGGGSGANVLTF
once	TRBV15	TRBJ2-1	TRBD2	TGTGCCACCAGCAGAGATTTAGCGGGAGTCGGCAATGAGCAGTTCTTC	CATSRDLAGVGNEQFF
many	TRBV4-3	TRBJ2-1	TRBD1	TGCGCCAGCAGCAGAGGGACAGGGGGCTTGGATGAGCAGTTCTTC	CASSRGTGGLDEQFF
-	TRBV18	TRBJ1-1	-	TGTGCCAGCTCACGAGGTGGGCCCCGGGTCACTGAAGCTTTCTTT	CASSRGGPRVTEAFF
many	TRBV20-1	TRBJ2-7	TRBD1	TGCAGTGTTGACGGCGTGTCAGGGGGTCCCCCCGAGCAGTACTTC	CSVDGVSGGPPEQYF
-	TRBV20-1	TRBJ2-3	-	TGCAGTGCTAGAGCCCCTATAACGAGACGAGATACGCAGTATTTT	CSARAPITRRDTQYF
-	TRBV12-3/TRBV12-4	TRBJ1-1	TRBD1	TGTGCCAGCAGTACCCCTGGGGCAGGGGGCACTGAAGCTTTCTTT	CASSTPGAGGTEAFF
many	TRBV6-2/TRBV6-3	TRBJ2-7	-	TGTGCCAGCAGTTCCGCTGGGTCCTACGAGCAGTACTTC	CASSSAGSYEQYF